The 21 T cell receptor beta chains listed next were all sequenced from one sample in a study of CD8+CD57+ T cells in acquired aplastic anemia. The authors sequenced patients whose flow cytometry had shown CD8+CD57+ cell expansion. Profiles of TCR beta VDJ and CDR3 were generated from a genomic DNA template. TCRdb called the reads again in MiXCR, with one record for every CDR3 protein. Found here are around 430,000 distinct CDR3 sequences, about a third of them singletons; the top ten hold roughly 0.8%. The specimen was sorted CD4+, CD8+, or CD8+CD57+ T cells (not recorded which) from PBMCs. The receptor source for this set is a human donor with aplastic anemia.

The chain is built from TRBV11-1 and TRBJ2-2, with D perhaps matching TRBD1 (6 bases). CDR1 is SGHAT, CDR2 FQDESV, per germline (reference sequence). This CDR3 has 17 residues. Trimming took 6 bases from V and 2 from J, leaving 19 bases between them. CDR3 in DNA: TGTGCCAGCAGAACCGCGCCCCGGGGACACAACACCGGGGAGCTGTTTTTT. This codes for CASRTAPRGHNTGELFF.

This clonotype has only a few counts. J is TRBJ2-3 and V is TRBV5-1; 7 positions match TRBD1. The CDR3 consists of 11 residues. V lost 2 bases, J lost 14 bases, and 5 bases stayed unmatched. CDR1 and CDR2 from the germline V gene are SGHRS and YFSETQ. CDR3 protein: CASSFRDSSYF. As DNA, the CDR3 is TGCGCCAGCAGCTTTCGGGACAGTTCGTATTTT.

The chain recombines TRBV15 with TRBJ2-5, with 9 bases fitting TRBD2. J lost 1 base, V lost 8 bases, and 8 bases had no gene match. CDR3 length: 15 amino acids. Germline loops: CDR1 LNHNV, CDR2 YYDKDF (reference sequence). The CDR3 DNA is TGTGCCACCCGGCGGGGGGGAATAAGCCAAGAGACCCAGTACTTC. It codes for CATRRGGISQETQYF.

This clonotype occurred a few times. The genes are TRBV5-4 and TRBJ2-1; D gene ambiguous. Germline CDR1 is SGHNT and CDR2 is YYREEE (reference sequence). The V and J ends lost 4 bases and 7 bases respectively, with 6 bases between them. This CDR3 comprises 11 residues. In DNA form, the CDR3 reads TGTGCCAGCAGCGATACTAATGAGCAGTTCTTC. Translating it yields CASSDTNEQFF.

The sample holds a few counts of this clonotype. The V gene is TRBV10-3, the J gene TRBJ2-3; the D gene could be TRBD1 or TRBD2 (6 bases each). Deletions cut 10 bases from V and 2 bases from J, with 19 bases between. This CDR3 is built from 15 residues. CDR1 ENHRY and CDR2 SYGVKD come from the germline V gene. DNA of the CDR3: TGTGCCAGCAGCGCCCGTGGGGGGCCCACAGATACGCAGTATTTT. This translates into CASSARGGPTDTQYF.

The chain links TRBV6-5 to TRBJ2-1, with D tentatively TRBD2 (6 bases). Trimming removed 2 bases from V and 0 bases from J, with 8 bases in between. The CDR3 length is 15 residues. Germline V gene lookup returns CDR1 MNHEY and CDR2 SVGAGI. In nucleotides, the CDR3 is TGTGCCAGCAGTTACGTGACTAGCTCCTACAATGAGCAGTTCTTC. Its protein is CASSYVTSSYNEQFF.

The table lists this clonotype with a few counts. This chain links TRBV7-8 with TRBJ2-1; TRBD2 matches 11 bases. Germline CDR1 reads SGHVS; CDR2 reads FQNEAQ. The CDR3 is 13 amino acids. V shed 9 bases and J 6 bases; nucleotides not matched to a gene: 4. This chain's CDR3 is CASGSGRANEQFF. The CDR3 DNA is TGTGCCAGTGGTAGCGGGAGGGCCAATGAGCAGTTCTTC.

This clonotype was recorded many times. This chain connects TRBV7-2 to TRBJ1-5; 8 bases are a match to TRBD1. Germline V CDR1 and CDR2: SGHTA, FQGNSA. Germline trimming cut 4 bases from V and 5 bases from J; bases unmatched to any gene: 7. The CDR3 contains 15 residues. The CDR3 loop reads CASSSTGQVHQPQHF. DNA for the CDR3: TGTGCCAGCAGCTCGACGGGACAGGTCCATCAGCCCCAGCATTTT. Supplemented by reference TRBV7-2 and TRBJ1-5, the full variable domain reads GAGVSQSPSNKVTEKGKDVELRCDPISGHTALYWYRQSLGQGLEFLIYFQGNSAPDKSGLPSDRFSAERTGGSVSTLTIQRTQQEDSAVYLCASSSTGQVHQPQHFGDGTRLSIL.

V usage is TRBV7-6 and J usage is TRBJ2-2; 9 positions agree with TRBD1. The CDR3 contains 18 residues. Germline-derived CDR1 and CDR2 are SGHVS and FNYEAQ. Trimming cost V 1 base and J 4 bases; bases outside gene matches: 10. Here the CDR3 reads CASSLGTGGAVSTGELFF. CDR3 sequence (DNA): TGTGCCAGCAGCTTAGGAACAGGGGGCGCGGTATCCACCGGGGAGCTGTTTTTT. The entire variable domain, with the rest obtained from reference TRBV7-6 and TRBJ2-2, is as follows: GAGVSQSPRYKVTKRGQDVALRCDPISGHVSLYWYRQALGQGPEFLTYFNYEAQQDKSGLPNDRFSAERPEGSISTLTIQRTEQRDSAMYRCASSLGTGGAVSTGELFFGEGSRLTVL.

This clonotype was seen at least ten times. The CDR3 DNA follows: TGTGCCAGCAGCGCCGCCCGGGACACCTTCGGGCCCCAGCATTTT. This gives the protein CASSAARDTFGPQHF. The chain combines TRBV7-8 with TRBJ1-5, with TRBD1 as a possible D gene (6 bases). This CDR3 comprises 15 residues. V lost 5 bases to trimming and J lost 9 bases, with 20 bases between them. Germline V gene sequence: CDR1 SGHVS, CDR2 FQNEAQ.

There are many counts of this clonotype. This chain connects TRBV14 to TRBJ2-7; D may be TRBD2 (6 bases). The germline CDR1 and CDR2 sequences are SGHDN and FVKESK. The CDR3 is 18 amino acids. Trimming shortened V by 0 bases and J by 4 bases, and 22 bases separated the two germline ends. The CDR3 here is CASSQDFGRGAAGYEQYF. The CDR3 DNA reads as TGTGCCAGCAGCCAAGATTTCGGACGGGGTGCGGCGGGGTACGAGCAGTACTTC.

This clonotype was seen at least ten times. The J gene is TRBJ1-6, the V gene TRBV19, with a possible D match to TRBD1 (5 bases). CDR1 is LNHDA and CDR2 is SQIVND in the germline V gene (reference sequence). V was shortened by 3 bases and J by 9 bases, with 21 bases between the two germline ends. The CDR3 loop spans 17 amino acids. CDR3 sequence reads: CASSISGGDSVGSPLHF. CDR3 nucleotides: TGTGCCAGTAGTATTAGTGGAGGGGATTCTGTGGGTTCACCCCTCCACTTT.

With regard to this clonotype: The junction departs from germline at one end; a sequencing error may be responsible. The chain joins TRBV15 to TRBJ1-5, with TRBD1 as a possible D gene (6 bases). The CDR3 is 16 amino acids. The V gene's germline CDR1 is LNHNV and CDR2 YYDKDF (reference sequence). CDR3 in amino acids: CTTSKRTAYSNQPQHF. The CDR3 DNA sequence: TGTACCACCAGCAAAAGGACAGCTTATAGCAATCAGCCCCAGCATTTT.

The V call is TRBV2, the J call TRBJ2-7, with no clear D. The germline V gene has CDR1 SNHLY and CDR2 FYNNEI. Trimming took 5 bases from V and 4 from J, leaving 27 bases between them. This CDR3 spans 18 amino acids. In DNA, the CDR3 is TGTGCCAGCAGTCCTATCTCGTGGGCAGCCCACGGCGGATACGAGCAGTACTTC. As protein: CASSPISWAAHGGYEQYF. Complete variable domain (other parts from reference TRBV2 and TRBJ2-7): EPEVTQTPSHQVTQMGQEVILRCVPISNHLYFYWYRQILGQKVEFLVSFYNNEISEKSEIFDDQFSVERPDGSNFTLKIRSTKLEDSAMYFCASSPISWAAHGGYEQYFGPGTRLTVT.

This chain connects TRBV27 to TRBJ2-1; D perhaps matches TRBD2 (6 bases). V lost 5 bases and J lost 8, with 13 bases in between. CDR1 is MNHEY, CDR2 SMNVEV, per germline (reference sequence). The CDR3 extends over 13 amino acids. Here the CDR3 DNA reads TGTGCCAGCAGTCCACTGACTAGTTATGAGCAGTTCTTC. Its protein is CASSPLTSYEQFF.

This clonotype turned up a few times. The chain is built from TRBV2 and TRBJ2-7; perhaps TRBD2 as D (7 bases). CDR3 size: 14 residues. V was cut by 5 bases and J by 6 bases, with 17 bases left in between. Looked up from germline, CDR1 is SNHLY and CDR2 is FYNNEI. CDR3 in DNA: TGTGCCAGCAGTTTTGGGGGGGCCTCATTCGAGCAGTACTTC. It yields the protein CASSFGGASFEQYF.

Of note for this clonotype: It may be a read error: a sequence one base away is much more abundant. The CDR3 nucleotides are TGCAGCGTTGAAGTAGAGGGGGGCCCCCAGCATTTT. Its translation: CSVEVEGGPQHF. This sequence joins TRBV29-1 and TRBJ1-5; a weak D match, TRBD1 (6 bases). The CDR3 is 12 amino acids. CDR1 and CDR2 (germline): SQVTM, ANQGSEA. The ends were cut back, 1 base at V and 10 bases at J, with 11 bases in the middle.

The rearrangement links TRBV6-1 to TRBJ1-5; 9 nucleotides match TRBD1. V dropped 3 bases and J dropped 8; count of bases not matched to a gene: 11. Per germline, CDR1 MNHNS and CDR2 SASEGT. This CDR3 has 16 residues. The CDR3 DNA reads TGTGCCAGCAGTGAGATCTTGGACAGGGGCCAGGAGCCCCAGCATTTT. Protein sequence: CASSEILDRGQEPQHF.

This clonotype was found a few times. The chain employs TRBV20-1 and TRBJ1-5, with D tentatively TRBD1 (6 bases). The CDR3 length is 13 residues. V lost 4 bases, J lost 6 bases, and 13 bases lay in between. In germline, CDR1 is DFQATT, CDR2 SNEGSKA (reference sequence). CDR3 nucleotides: TGCAGTGCTAACTACAGGGTTGGTCAGCCCCAGCATTTT. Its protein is CSANYRVGQPQHF.

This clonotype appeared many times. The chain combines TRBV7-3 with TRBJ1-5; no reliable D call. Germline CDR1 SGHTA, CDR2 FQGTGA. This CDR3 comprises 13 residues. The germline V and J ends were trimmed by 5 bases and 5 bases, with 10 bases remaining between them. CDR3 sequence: CASSRGPDQPQHF. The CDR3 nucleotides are TGTGCCAGCAGCCGTGGGCCGGATCAGCCCCAGCATTTT.

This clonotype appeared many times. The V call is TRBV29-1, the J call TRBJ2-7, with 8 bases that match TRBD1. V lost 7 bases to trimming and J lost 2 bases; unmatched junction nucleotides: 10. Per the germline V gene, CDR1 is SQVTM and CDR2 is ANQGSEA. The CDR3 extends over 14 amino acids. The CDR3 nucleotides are TGCAGCGGAAAAGGACAGGGAGAAACCTACGAGCAGTACTTC. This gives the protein CSGKGQGETYEQYF.